Below are 32 T cell receptor beta chains sequenced from a single sample in a study of glioma-infiltrating T cells. Using RNA template, CDR3s of TCR alpha and beta were amplified with iRepertoire arm-PCR. TCRdb reanalysed the multiplex PCR reads using MiXCR and keeps one entry per CDR3 protein. Here the sample spans about 380,000 distinct CDR3 sequences, roughly 41% being singletons. Input material: glioma tissue, nonneoplastic brain tissue, or PBMCs (not recorded which). The receptors shown here come from a human donor with low-grade glioma or glioblastoma, undergoing nonglioma brain surgery, or in good health (not recorded which).

Points on this clonotype: With a much larger clone just one base away, this may be a read error. The genes are TRBV25-1 and TRBJ2-7; either TRBD1 or TRBD2 may fit D (6 bases each). The CDR3 contains 12 residues. Between the trimmed V and J ends, which lost 8 bases and 6 bases, there was a span of 14 bases. The germline V gene encodes CDR1 MGHDK and CDR2 SYGVNS. Written as DNA, the CDR3 is TGTGCCAGCGGGGGCTGGAGGGGCGAGCAGTACTTC. Translated, it gives CASGGWRGEQYF.

Comment on this clonotype: Given a much more abundant clone one base away, this may be a read error. The chain employs TRBV7-2 and TRBJ1-5, with D tentatively TRBD1 (6 bases). Germline assignment: CDR1 SGHTA and CDR2 FQGNSA. The CDR3 runs to 16 residues. DNA for the CDR3: TGTGCCAGCGGCTTAGAAGGGGGTTATAGCAATCAGCCCCAGCATTTT. It encodes CASGLEGGYSNQPQHF.

There are a few counts of this clonotype. V is TRBV4-2 and J is TRBJ2-3; TRBD1 might be the D (6 bases). The CDR3 contains 15 residues. Trimming shortened V by 4 bases and J by 5 bases, and 16 bases separated the two germline ends. Germline CDR1 is LGHNA and CDR2 is YNFKEQ. In nucleotides, the CDR3 is TGTGCCAGCAGCCCGAGGGGCAGGGGATTAGATACGCAGTATTTT. Its protein product is CASSPRGRGLDTQYF.

This clonotype came up many times. The rearrangement links TRBV20-1 to TRBJ2-1; perhaps TRBD1 as D (6 bases). The CDR3 length is 13 residues. The germline CDR1 and CDR2 sequences are DFQATT and SNEGSKA (reference sequence). The V end was cut by 8 bases, the J end by 3 bases, with 14 bases between. The CDR3 nucleotides read TGCAGTAACAGGGCTACCAACTACAATGAGCAGTTCTTC. Amino acids: CSNRATNYNEQFF.

About this clonotype: A much larger clone differs by one base, so this may be a read error. The chain uses TRBV6-2 or TRBV6-3 and TRBJ2-2, with D tentatively TRBD2 (5 bases). Per the germline V gene, CDR1 is MNHEY and CDR2 is SVGEGT. The CDR3 is 11 residues long. CDR3 sequence: CASRLYGEMFF. The CDR3 DNA reads as TGTGCCAGCAGACTCTACGGGGAGATGTTTTTT.

This clonotype was detected only a few times. The chain uses TRBV7-3 and TRBJ2-2; D call uncertain. V was clipped by 1 base and J by 6 bases, with 9 bases between them. Germline-derived CDR1 and CDR2 are SGHTA and FQGTGA. This CDR3 region has 14 residues. CDR3 residues: CASSLMIGPGELFF. The CDR3 DNA follows: TGTGCCAGCAGCTTAATGATAGGGCCCGGGGAGCTGTTTTTT.

This clonotype was detected a few times. V is TRBV28 and J is TRBJ2-3; unclear D gene. The germline gives CDR1 MDHEN, CDR2 SYDVKM. The CDR3 covers 14 residues. V lost 6 bases to trimming and J lost 5 bases, with 15 bases between them. In nucleotides, the CDR3 is TGTGCCAGCAGCCCCGATTTCGGTCTAGATACGCAGTATTTT. Translation gives CASSPDFGLDTQYF. Filled out from reference TRBV28 and TRBJ2-3, the complete variable domain reads DVKVTQSSRYLVKRTGEKVFLECVQDMDHENMFWYRQDPGLGLRLIYFSYDVKMKEKGDIPEGYSVSREKKERFSLILESASTNQTSMYLCASSPDFGLDTQYFGPGTRLTVL.

This clonotype was counted many times. This chain connects TRBV25-1 to TRBJ2-1, with D perhaps TRBD1 or TRBD2 (6 bases each). Trimming pared 3 bases from V and 3 bases from J, leaving 27 bases between. The CDR3 covers 20 residues. CDR1 is MGHDK and CDR2 is SYGVNS in the germline V gene. The CDR3 DNA sequence: TGTGCCAGCAGTGAGCTGTCCCCCTGGTCTGGGGGGCTGAGCTACAATGAGCAGTTCTTC. It translates to CASSELSPWSGGLSYNEQFF.

This chain joins TRBV5-1 and TRBJ2-1, with D perhaps TRBD2 (6 bases). Looked up from germline, CDR1 is SGHRS and CDR2 is YFSETQ. CDR3 length: 15 amino acids. Trimming shortened V by 1 base and J by 9 bases, and 17 bases separated the two germline ends. The chain's CDR3 is CASSLFLGGSGEQFF. The CDR3 region has the DNA TGCGCCAGCAGCTTGTTTTTAGGAGGGTCGGGTGAGCAGTTCTTC.

Regarding this clonotype: A read error may explain this, as a much larger clone is one base away. Lacking the conserved final phenylalanine or tryptophan, this CDR3 likely reflects a read error. V gene TRBV6-4 combines with J gene TRBJ2-1; D is unresolved. Between the trimmed V and J ends, which lost 2 bases and 4 bases, there was a span of 6 bases. This CDR3 is built from 13 residues. The germline CDR1 and CDR2 sequences are MRHNA and SNTAGT. The CDR3 region has the DNA TGTGCCAGCAGTGACGGAGAGTACAATGAGCAGTTCCTC. Its translation is CASSDGEYNEQFL.

V usage is TRBV2 and J usage is TRBJ2-1; D gene uncertain. V shed 3 bases and J shed 6 bases, with 9 bases lying between them. The CDR3 consists of 13 residues. Looked up from germline, CDR1 is SNHLY and CDR2 is FYNNEI. The CDR3 here is CASSDLTGNEQFF. The CDR3 nucleotides read TGTGCCAGCAGTGATCTCACCGGCAATGAGCAGTTCTTC.

In the case of this clonotype: Since a much larger clone is just one base distant, this may be a read error. The V gene is TRBV28, the J gene TRBJ2-5; weak D call: TRBD2 (5 bases). Deletions cut 10 bases from V and 2 bases from J, with 17 bases between. This CDR3 has 14 amino acids. Germline loops: CDR1 MDHEN, CDR2 SYDVKM. The CDR3 sequence is CATYQPGWQETQYF. For the CDR3, the DNA is TGTGCCACCTACCAACCGGGATGGCAAGAGACCCAGTACTTC.

This clonotype has ten or more counts. The chain uses TRBV6-6 and TRBJ1-3, with 7 positions matching TRBD1. The CDR3 covers 15 residues. Per germline, CDR1 MNHNY and CDR2 SVGAGI (reference sequence). V was pared by 0 bases and J by 3 bases, with 2 bases of the junction left unmatched. CDR3 sequence: CASSYSAGGGNTIYF. CDR3 DNA: TGTGCCAGCAGTTACTCAGCAGGGGGTGGAAACACCATATATTTT.

Only a few counts were recorded for this clonotype. The V gene is TRBV2, the J gene TRBJ2-3; 9 bases are shared with TRBD2. The trim removed 4 bases at V and 0 bases at J, leaving 5 bases unmatched. This CDR3 comprises 16 residues. In germline, CDR1 is SNHLY, CDR2 FYNNEI. Written as DNA, the CDR3 is TGTGCCAGCAGTGGCATCAGCGGGAGGAGCACAGATACGCAGTATTTT. It specifies CASSGISGRSTDTQYF.

This clonotype has only one observation. V usage is TRBV27 and J usage is TRBJ2-1, with a tentative D call TRBD1 (6 bases). Germline CDR1 MNHEY, CDR2 SMNVEV (reference sequence). This CDR3 has 15 amino acids. V gave up 3 bases and J gave up 2 bases, with 11 bases separating them. CDR3 in DNA: TGTGCCAGCAGTTTGGCGACAGGAACCTACAATGAGCAGTTCTTC. Translated: CASSLATGTYNEQFF.

V usage is TRBV5-1 and J usage is TRBJ2-1; no clear D. Trimming removed 7 bases from V and 0 bases from J, with 11 bases in between. Per germline, CDR1 SGHRS and CDR2 YFSETQ. The CDR3 has 14 amino acids. CDR3 DNA sequence: TGCGCCAGCTCTCAACTAAGCTCCTACAATGAGCAGTTCTTC. Its protein product is CASSQLSSYNEQFF. Using reference TRBV5-1 and TRBJ2-1 for the parts outside the CDR3, the full variable domain is KAGVTQTPRYLIKTRGQQVTLSCSPISGHRSVSWYQQTPGQGLQFLFEYFSETQRNKGNFPGRFSGRQFSNSRSEMNVSTLELGDSALYLCASSQLSSYNEQFFGPGTRLTVL.

V is TRBV6-5 and J is TRBJ2-3; 9 nucleotides agree with TRBD2. Per the germline V gene, CDR1 is MNHEY and CDR2 is SVGAGI. The CDR3 runs 17 residues. V lost 2 bases to trimming and J lost 6 bases; unmatched junction nucleotides: 12. The CDR3 DNA is TGTGCCAGCAGTTACCGTGCGGGAGGGCCCTGGGTGGATACGCAGTATTTT. Translating gives CASSYRAGGPWVDTQYF.

The V call is TRBV19, the J call TRBJ1-1, with no clear D. The CDR3 has 13 amino acids. Trimming stripped 8 bases from V and 3 bases from J, with 13 bases between. Germline CDR1 and CDR2: LNHDA and SQIVND (reference sequence). The DNA for the CDR3 is TGTGCCAGTGGGTCCTGGGGTTACACTGAAGCTTTCTTT. It encodes CASGSWGYTEAFF.

As to this clonotype: One end of the junction does not line up with germline, which may come from a read error. This chain connects TRBV28 to TRBJ2-7; the match to TRBD2 covers 14 bases. This CDR3 has 18 amino acids. The germline gives CDR1 MDHEN, CDR2 SYDVKM. The CDR3 DNA follows: TGTGCCGGCAGTTCTAGCCCCGGGACTAGCGGGAGAGTTAACGAGCAGTACTTC. It encodes CAGSSSPGTSGRVNEQYF.

Details on this clonotype: A read error may explain this, as a much larger clone is one base away. This chain joins TRBV6-2 or TRBV6-3 and TRBJ2-2, with 14 nucleotides matching TRBD2. The CDR3 runs to 15 residues. Germline CDR1 and CDR2: MNHEY and SVGEGT. As DNA, the CDR3 is TGTGCCAGCAGTGGACTAGCGGGAGGAGCCGGGGAGCGGTTTTTT. As protein: CASSGLAGGAGERFF.

The V and J genes are TRBV3-1 and TRBJ1-4; D is ambiguous. The CDR3 has 13 amino acids. Germline loops: CDR1 LGHDT, CDR2 YNNKEL (reference sequence). The germline V and J ends were trimmed by 5 bases and 3 bases, with 7 bases remaining between them. CDR3 bases: TGTGCCAGCAGCGAAGTGGCTAATGAAAAACTGTTTTTT. As protein: CASSEVANEKLFF.

This clonotype was seen many times. The chain employs TRBV24-1 and TRBJ1-2, with D perhaps TRBD1 (5 bases). Germline CDR1 and CDR2: KGHDR and SFDVKD. The CDR3 is made up of 14 amino acids. V lost 6 bases to trimming and J lost 4 bases, with 14 bases between them. The CDR3 region is CATSTWDGAYGYTF. The DNA of the CDR3 is TGTGCCACCAGTACGTGGGACGGAGCCTATGGCTACACCTTC.

V gene TRBV6-2 or TRBV6-3 combines with J gene TRBJ2-7, with 9 bases matching TRBD1. With 11 bases clipped from V and 9 bases from J, the junction kept 11 bases outside the gene matches. The CDR3 has 12 residues. Germline assignment: CDR1 MNHEY and CDR2 SVGEGT. The CDR3: CALGDRDNGQYF. CDR3 nucleotide sequence: TGTGCCTTAGGGGACAGGGATAACGGGCAGTACTTC.

This clonotype has at least ten counts. The chain joins TRBV6-1 to TRBJ2-1, with 9 bases that match TRBD2. The CDR3 length is 14 residues. Germline-derived CDR1 and CDR2 are MNHNS and SASEGT. With 5 bases clipped from V and 7 bases from J, the junction kept 6 bases outside the gene matches. DNA of the CDR3: TGTGCCAGCAGTTCGACTAGCGGCAGGAATGAGCAGTTCTTC. It yields the protein CASSSTSGRNEQFF.

The chain employs TRBV5-1 and TRBJ1-5; weak D call: TRBD1 (6 bases). Deletions cut 0 bases from V and 3 bases from J, with 10 bases between. CDR1 is SGHRS and CDR2 is YFSETQ in the germline V gene. The CDR3 contains 15 residues. The CDR3 DNA is TGCGCCAGCAGCTTGGGACAGGATTCCAATCAGCCCCAGCATTTT. This encodes CASSLGQDSNQPQHF. Together with reference TRBV5-1 and TRBJ1-5, the CDR3 gives the full variable domain: KAGVTQTPRYLIKTRGQQVTLSCSPISGHRSVSWYQQTPGQGLQFLFEYFSETQRNKGNFPGRFSGRQFSNSRSEMNVSTLELGDSALYLCASSLGQDSNQPQHFGDGTRLSIL.

The genes are TRBV18 and TRBJ1-2; a weak D match, TRBD1 (5 bases). The germline V gene has CDR1 KGHSH and CDR2 LQKENI. V lost 3 bases, J lost 3 bases, and 8 bases lay in between. The CDR3 sequence is 13 residues long. CDR3 region: CASSPSGDYGYTF. The CDR3 bases are TGTGCCAGCTCACCCTCGGGGGACTATGGCTACACCTTC.

Comment on this clonotype: The junction departs from germline at one end; a sequencing error may be responsible. The V and J genes are TRBV6-1 and TRBJ2-1, with 7 bases matching TRBD1. Germline lookup yields CDR1 MNHNS and CDR2 SASEGT. The CDR3 length is 16 residues. CDR3 amino acids: CASSEFGTVSYNERFF. In nucleotides, the CDR3 is TGTGCCAGCAGTGAATTCGGGACAGTCTCCTACAATGAGCGGTTCTTC.

The sample holds many counts of this clonotype. This chain links TRBV20-1 with TRBJ2-1, with D uncertain. V was clipped by 8 bases and J by 0 bases, with 11 bases between them. Per the germline V gene, CDR1 is DFQATT and CDR2 is SNEGSKA (reference sequence). The CDR3 is 13 amino acids. CDR3 amino acids: CSFDPNSYNEQFF. DNA for the CDR3: TGCAGTTTCGACCCGAACTCCTACAATGAGCAGTTCTTC.

On this clonotype: An end of the junction does not agree with germline; a read error may underlie this. This chain connects TRBV20-1 to TRBJ2-5, with TRBD1 matching 10 bases. The CDR3 loop spans 15 amino acids. Per the germline V gene, CDR1 is DFQATT and CDR2 is SNEGSKA (reference sequence). The CDR3: CSASLGDRGQESQYF. The CDR3 DNA reads as TGCAGTGCTAGTCTAGGGGACAGGGGCCAAGAGAGCCAGTACTTC.

The table lists this clonotype with many counts. This sequence joins TRBV7-2 and TRBJ1-1; D remains unclear. CDR3 length: 13 amino acids. V was trimmed by 8 bases and J by 2 bases, leaving 12 bases between them. CDR1 and CDR2 (germline): SGHTA, FQGNSA. The DNA for the CDR3 is TGTGCCAGCTTACTCAGCCGAAACACTGAAGCTTTCTTT. This codes for CASLLSRNTEAFF.

The CDR3 here is CATSTGFSYEQYF. The CDR3 DNA sequence: TGTGCCACCAGTACAGGGTTCTCCTACGAGCAGTACTTC. The rearrangement links TRBV15 to TRBJ2-7; tentative D call: TRBD1 (6 bases). Trimming took 6 bases from V and 0 from J, leaving 9 bases between them. CDR3 size: 13 residues. CDR1 LNHNV and CDR2 YYDKDF come from the germline V gene (reference sequence).

Ten or more counts support this clonotype. The V gene is TRBV28, the J gene TRBJ1-5; no clear D gene. The CDR3 covers 12 residues. In germline, CDR1 is MDHEN, CDR2 SYDVKM. The V gene lost 4 bases and the J gene lost 5 bases, with 6 bases spanning the gap. The DNA of the CDR3 is TGTGCCAGCAGTTCCATCGATCAGCCCCAGCATTTT. Translation: CASSSIDQPQHF.